This is a list of T cell receptor beta chains from one sample in a study of T cells in Graves' hyperthyroidism and ophthalmopathy. TCRdb analysed the multiplex PCR reads with MiXCR anew, one entry per CDR3 protein. The profile shows hundreds of thousands of distinct CDR3 sequences, 15% to 20% of them singletons. Material for sequencing was blood. The receptors come from a man aged 35 to 55 with Graves' ophthalmopathy. CDR3s include the opening cysteine and the closing phenylalanine or tryptophan. The order of the fields is V gene, clone size, J gene, D gene, CDR3 protein, CDR3 DNA. The D gene is left open where the match is weak. The size field is filled for only some rows; it gives once, few, many or a size class.

>TRBV2|few|TRBJ2-1|.
CASRVAEGSYNEQFF
TGTGCCAGCAGAGTAGCGGAGGGCTCCTACAATGAGCAGTTCTTC
>TRBV6-1|many|TRBJ2-7|TRBD1
CASRRQGALSEQYF
TGTGCCAGCAGGCGACAGGGGGCCTTATCCGAGCAGTACTTC
>TRBV6-9|.|TRBJ2-7|TRBD1
CASSYRDRSHEQYF
TGTGCCAGCAGTTACCGGGACAGGTCCCACGAGCAGTACTTC
>TRBV12-5|.|TRBJ2-5|.
CASGLSHQETQYF
TGTGCTAGTGGTTTGAGTCACCAAGAGACCCAGTACTTC
>TRBV20-1|many|TRBJ2-5|.
CSARGREGAYQETQYF
TGCAGTGCTAGAGGCAGGGAAGGGGCGTACCAAGAGACCCAGTACTTC
>TRBV7-8|.|TRBJ2-3|.
CASSLSQYTDTQYF
TGTGCCAGCAGCTTAAGTCAGTACACAGATACGCAGTATTTT
>TRBV28|many|TRBJ1-1|.
CASRYRAENTEAFF
TGTGCCAGCCGCTACAGGGCTGAGAACACTGAAGCTTTCTTT
>TRBV27|.|TRBJ2-7|.
CASRSSVGVAYEQYF
TGTGCCAGCAGGTCCTCGGTGGGGGTGGCCTACGAGCAGTACTTC
>TRBV18|.|TRBJ2-4|TRBD1
CASSRLPGQGNIQYF
TGTGCCAGCAGCCGACTCCCGGGACAGGGAAACATTCAGTACTTC
>TRBV7-3|.|TRBJ2-2|.
CASSRSRGSTDTGELFF
TGTGCCAGCAGCCGCTCAAGGGGATCCACCGACACCGGGGAGCTGTTTTTT
>TRBV7-9|few|TRBJ2-7|.
CASSLGVTRHSYEQYF
TGTGCCAGCAGCTTAGGGGTGACAAGACACTCCTACGAGCAGTACTTC
>TRBV4-3|.|TRBJ2-7|.
CASSPTGTHGGYEQYF
TGCGCCAGCAGCCCTACAGGGACCCATGGGGGCTACGAGCAGTACTTC
>TRBV12-3/TRBV12-4|many|TRBJ1-1|TRBD1
CASSWDSYPNTEAFF
TGTGCCAGCAGTTGGGACAGCTACCCGAACACTGAAGCTTTCTTT
>TRBV6-2/TRBV6-3|many|TRBJ2-5|TRBD2
CASSRVSGSVKTQYF
TGTGCCAGCAGTCGGGTTAGCGGGAGTGTCAAGACCCAGTACTTC
>TRBV27|.|TRBJ2-1|TRBD2
CALLGGGGEQFF
TGTGCACTCCTCGGCGGGGGGGGTGAGCAGTTCTTC
>TRBV2|.|TRBJ2-3|TRBD1
CASSDKGAGTDTQYF
TGTGCCAGCAGTGACAAGGGGGCGGGCACAGATACGCAGTATTTT
>TRBV11-3|few|TRBJ2-3|.
CASSSWGGDTQYF
TGTGCCAGCAGCTCATGGGGGGGCGATACGCAGTATTTT
>TRBV30|many|TRBJ2-5|.
CAWSVPSGAAETQYF
TGTGCCTGGAGTGTCCCCTCAGGGGCTGCGGAGACCCAGTACTTC
>TRBV27|few|TRBJ1-6|TRBD1
CASSLARGDSPLHF
TGTGCCAGCAGTTTAGCCAGGGGGGATTCACCCCTCCACTTT
>TRBV24-1|.|TRBJ2-1|.
CATSDSPPDNEQFF
TGTGCCACCAGTGATTCACCCCCGGACAATGAGCAGTTCTTC
>TRBV7-9|few|TRBJ1-3|TRBD1
CASSSRPGQDVGNTIYF
TGTGCCAGCAGCTCACGGCCGGGACAGGACGTTGGAAACACCATATATTTT
>TRBV27|few|TRBJ2-1|TRBD2
CASSRTSGGNYNEQFF
TGTGCCAGCAGCAGGACTAGCGGGGGGAACTACAATGAGCAGTTCTTC
>TRBV5-5|many|TRBJ2-3|.
CASSLVAGTSTDTQYF
TGTGCCAGCAGCTTGGTTGCGGGGACGAGCACAGATACGCAGTATTTT
>TRBV12-3/TRBV12-4|few|TRBJ1-2|.
CASRPRRSANYGYTF
TGTGCCAGCAGACCCCGGCGTTCCGCTAACTATGGCTACACCTTC